This T cell receptor beta chain comes out of a study of blood T cell repertoires in COVID-19. Study summary: PBMCs, B-cell-depleted T cells, or T cells were the source of the cDNA or gDNA that made up the material.

This clone turned up a few times. Clones were sequenced by immunoSEQ multiplex PCR, and TCRdb holds only the in-frame ones, with some missing. The sample lists fewer than 300,000 clones, around 82% occurring once. The V end lost 3 bases, the J end lost 5 bases, and 3 bases lay between the germline ends. The germline V gene has CDR1 KGHDR and CDR2 SFDVKD. This CDR3 is 11 amino acids long. The sequence came from a woman younger than 35 with acute or convalescent COVID-19. The rearrangement links TRBV24-1 to TRBJ1-2; D remains unclear. The sequencing input was peripheral blood. CDR3 in amino acids: CATSDLYGYTF. The CDR3, as DNA: TGTGCCACCAGTGATCTATATGGCTACACCTTC.